This T cell receptor beta chain stems from a study of shared clonotypes between healthy human individuals. At the level of the study: CD8 memory received one plate per donor, CD8 naive two, CD4 memory three and CD4 naive three.

Donors were healthy HIV-negative adults without recent acute infections or vaccinations. Trimming took 3 bases from V and 1 from J, leaving 6 bases between them. Germline CDR1 KGHSH, CDR2 LQKENI. The CDR3 is made up of 13 amino acids. Study outcomes and limitations: Researchers sampled only blood; tissue repertoires likely differ. A few donors shared roughly 5% of their naive CD4 clonotypes.

Sequencing was performed with immunoSEQ multiplex PCR; in TCRdb, only in-frame clones are kept and a portion is missing. The data contain some 630,000 clones, about two thirds of them seen just once; the ten biggest clones take up under 2%. To note about this clone: Its cognate antigen is unknown. The sample has other DNA sequences that encode this CDR3 too.

Source material: memory CD4+ T cells sorted from blood. The subset denotes: CD45RA-negative fraction. This chain uses TRBV18 with TRBJ1-1; D is ambiguous. This clonotype was obtained from a woman between 25 and 40 years old in good health. The CDR3 nucleotides are TGTGCCAGCTCACCCCCAGCGAACACTGAAGCTTTCTTT. Translated: CASSPPANTEAFF.